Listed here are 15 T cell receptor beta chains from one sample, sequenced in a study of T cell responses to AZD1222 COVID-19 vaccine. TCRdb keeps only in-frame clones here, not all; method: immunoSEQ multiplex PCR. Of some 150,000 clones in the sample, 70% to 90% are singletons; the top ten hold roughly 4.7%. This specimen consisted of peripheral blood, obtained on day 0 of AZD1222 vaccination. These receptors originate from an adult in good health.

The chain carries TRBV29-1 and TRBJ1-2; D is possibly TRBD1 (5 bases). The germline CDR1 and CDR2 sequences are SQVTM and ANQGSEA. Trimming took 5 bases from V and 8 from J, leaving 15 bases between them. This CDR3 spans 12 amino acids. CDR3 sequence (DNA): TGCAGCGTTTGGGAGGGGATCGGGGGCTACACCTTC. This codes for CSVWEGIGGYTF.

The CDR3 nucleotides are TGCGCCAGTACACAGGGGAGCTCCTATAATTCACCCCTCCACTTT. It translates to CASTQGSSYNSPLHF. The V call is TRBV5-1, the J call TRBJ1-6, with 7 positions matching TRBD1. Germline V lookup: CDR1 SGHRS, CDR2 YFSETQ. This CDR3 spans 15 amino acids. The V gene end was trimmed by 8 bases and the J gene end by 0 bases; junction bases not matched to a gene: 5.

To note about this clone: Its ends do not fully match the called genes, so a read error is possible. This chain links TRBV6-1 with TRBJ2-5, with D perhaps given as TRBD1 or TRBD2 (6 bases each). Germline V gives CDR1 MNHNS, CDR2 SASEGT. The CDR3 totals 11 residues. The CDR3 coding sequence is TGTGCCAGCAGTGATTACGGGGGCGCCCACTTC. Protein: CASSDYGGAHF.

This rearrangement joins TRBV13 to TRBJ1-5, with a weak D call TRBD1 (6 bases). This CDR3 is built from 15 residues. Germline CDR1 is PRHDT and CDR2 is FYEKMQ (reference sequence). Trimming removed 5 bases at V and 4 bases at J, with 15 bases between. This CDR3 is CASSVRGDENQPQHF. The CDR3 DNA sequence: TGTGCCAGCAGCGTTAGGGGGGATGAAAATCAGCCCCAGCATTTT.

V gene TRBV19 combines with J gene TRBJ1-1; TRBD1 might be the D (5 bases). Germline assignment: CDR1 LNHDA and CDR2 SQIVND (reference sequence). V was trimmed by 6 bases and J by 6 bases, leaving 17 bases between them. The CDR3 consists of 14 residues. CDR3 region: CASSSMAEGPEAFF. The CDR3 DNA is TGTGCCAGTAGCTCCATGGCTGAGGGGCCTGAAGCTTTCTTT.

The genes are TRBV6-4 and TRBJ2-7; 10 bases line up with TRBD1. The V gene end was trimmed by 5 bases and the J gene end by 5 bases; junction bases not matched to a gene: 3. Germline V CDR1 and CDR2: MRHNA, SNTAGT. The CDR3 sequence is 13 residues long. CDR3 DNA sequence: TGTGCCAGCAGTTCTGACAGGGGGCACGAGCAGTACTTC. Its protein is CASSSDRGHEQYF.

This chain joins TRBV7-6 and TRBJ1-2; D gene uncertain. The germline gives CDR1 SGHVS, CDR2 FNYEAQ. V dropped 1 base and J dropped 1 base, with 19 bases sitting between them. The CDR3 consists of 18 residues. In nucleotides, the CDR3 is TGTGCCAGCAGCTTAGAGGAACCCTCGGCAGTCTTTAACTATGGCTACACCTTC. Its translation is CASSLEEPSAVFNYGYTF. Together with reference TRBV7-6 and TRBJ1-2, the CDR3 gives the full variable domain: GAGVSQSPRYKVTKRGQDVALRCDPISGHVSLYWYRQALGQGPEFLTYFNYEAQQDKSGLPNDRFSAERPEGSISTLTIQRTEQRDSAMYRCASSLEEPSAVFNYGYTFGSGTRLTVV.

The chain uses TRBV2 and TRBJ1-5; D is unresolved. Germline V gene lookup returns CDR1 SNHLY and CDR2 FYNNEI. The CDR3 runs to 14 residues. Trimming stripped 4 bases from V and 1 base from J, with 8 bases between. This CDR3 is CASSGVKSNQPQHF. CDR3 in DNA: TGTGCCAGCAGTGGAGTGAAGAGCAATCAGCCCCAGCATTTT.

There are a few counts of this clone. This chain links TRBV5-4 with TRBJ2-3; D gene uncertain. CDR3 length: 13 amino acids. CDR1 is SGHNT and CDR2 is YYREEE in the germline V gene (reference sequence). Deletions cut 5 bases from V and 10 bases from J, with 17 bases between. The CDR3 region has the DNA TGTGCCAGCAGTCTAATCCCGCGGTGGGCGCAGTATTTT. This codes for CASSLIPRWAQYF.

The CDR3 loop reads CASSFSSGWEETQYF. The CDR3 DNA reads as TGTGCCAGCAGCTTTTCTAGCGGGTGGGAAGAGACCCAGTACTTC. V and J are TRBV11-2 and TRBJ2-5; 8 bases match TRBD2. This CDR3 comprises 15 residues. Trimming at V came to 3 bases and at J to 3 bases, leaving 6 bases not matched to a gene. Germline V CDR1 and CDR2: SGHAT, FQNNGV.

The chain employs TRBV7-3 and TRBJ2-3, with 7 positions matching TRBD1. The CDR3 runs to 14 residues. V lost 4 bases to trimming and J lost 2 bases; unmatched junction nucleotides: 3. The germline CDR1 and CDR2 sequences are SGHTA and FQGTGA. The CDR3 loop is CASSWDRDTDTQYF. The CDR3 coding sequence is TGTGCCAGCAGCTGGGACAGAGACACAGATACGCAGTATTTT. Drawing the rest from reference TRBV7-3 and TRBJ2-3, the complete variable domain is GAGVSQTPSNKVTEKGKYVELRCDPISGHTALYWYRQSLGQGPEFLIYFQGTGAADDSGLPNDRFFAVRPEGSVSTLKIQRTERGDSAVYLCASSWDRDTDTQYFGPGTRLTVL.

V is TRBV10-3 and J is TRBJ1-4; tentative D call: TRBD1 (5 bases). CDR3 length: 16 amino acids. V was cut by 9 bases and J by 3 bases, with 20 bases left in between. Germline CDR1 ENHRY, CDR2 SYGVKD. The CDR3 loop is CAISAGLQISNEKLFF. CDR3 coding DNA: TGTGCCATTTCGGCGGGGCTGCAGATTTCTAATGAAAAACTGTTTTTT.

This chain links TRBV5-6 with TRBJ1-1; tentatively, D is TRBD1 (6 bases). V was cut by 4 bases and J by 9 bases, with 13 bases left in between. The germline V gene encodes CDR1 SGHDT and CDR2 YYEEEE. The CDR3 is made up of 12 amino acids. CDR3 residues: CASSQGFLQAFF. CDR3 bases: TGTGCCAGCAGCCAGGGGTTCTTGCAAGCTTTCTTT. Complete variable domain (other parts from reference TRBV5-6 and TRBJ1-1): DAGVTQSPTHLIKTRGQQVTLRCSPKSGHDTVSWYQQALGQGPQFIFQYYEEEERQRGNFPDRFSGHQFPNYSSELNVNALLLGDSALYLCASSQGFLQAFFGQGTRLTVV.

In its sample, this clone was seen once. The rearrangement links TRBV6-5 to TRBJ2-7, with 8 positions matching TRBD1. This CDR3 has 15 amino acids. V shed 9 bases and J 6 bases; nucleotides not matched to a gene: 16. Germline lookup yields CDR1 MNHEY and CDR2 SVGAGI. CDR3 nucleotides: TGTGCCAGTATCGGGACAGGCAGGGCGACAAGCGAGCAGTACTTC. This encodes CASIGTGRATSEQYF.

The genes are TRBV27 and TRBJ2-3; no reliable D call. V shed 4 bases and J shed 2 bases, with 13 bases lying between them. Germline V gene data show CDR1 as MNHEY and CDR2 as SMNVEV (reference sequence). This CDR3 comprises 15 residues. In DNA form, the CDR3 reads TGTGCCAGCAGTTCGACTCGCAAGCACACAGATACGCAGTATTTT. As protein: CASSSTRKHTDTQYF.